These 12 T cell receptor beta chains were sequenced from one sample in a study of cytomegalovirus exposure and HLA in healthy donors. The PCR was carried out with 60 Vbeta primers and 13 Jbeta primers. Produced via immunoSEQ multiplex PCR; TCRdb's table is partial and in-frame only. The sample lists 150,000 to 200,000 clones; around 72% were seen once. The sequencing sample was made of PBMCs. The receptors shown here come from a woman aged 45 to 65 in good health and CMV-seropositive.

Only one count was recorded for this clone. V gene TRBV28 combines with J gene TRBJ1-2; the D gene is possibly TRBD1 (6 bases). From germline, CDR1 is MDHEN and CDR2 SYDVKM. The CDR3 has 14 residues. V dropped 7 bases and J dropped 2 bases, with 14 bases sitting between them. DNA for the CDR3: TGTGCCAGCAAGCTGGTGGGACACAACTATGGCTACACCTTC. Residues: CASKLVGHNYGYTF.

This clone was seen a handful of times. The chain uses TRBV2 and TRBJ2-5; TRBD2 matches 7 bases. In germline, CDR1 is SNHLY, CDR2 FYNNEI. The V segment lost 6 bases and the J segment 3 bases; nucleotides outside the gene matches: 4. The CDR3 sequence is 13 residues long. The CDR3 loop is CASSRDYKETQYF. CDR3 nucleotides: TGTGCCAGCAGCCGGGACTATAAAGAGACCCAGTACTTC.

The chain couples TRBV7-8 to TRBJ2-1; a possible D gene is TRBD1 (5 bases). The CDR3 covers 15 residues. Trimming left V 5 bases short and J 1 base short, with 12 bases between. Germline assignment: CDR1 SGHVS and CDR2 FQNEAQ. The CDR3 loop reads CASSTQGESYNEQFF. The CDR3 coding sequence is TGTGCCAGCAGCACCCAAGGGGAATCCTACAATGAGCAGTTCTTC.

A single count supports this clone. V usage is TRBV15 and J usage is TRBJ1-1, with 7 nucleotides matching TRBD1. The J segment lost 5 bases and the V segment lost 9 bases, leaving 15 bases of the junction unmatched. This CDR3 has 15 amino acids. Looked up from germline, CDR1 is LNHNV and CDR2 is YYDKDF (reference sequence). The DNA for the CDR3 is TGTGCCACGAGGAGGGGTCGACAGGGATGGACTGAAGCTTTCTTT. Amino acid sequence: CATRRGRQGWTEAFF.

The gene calls are TRBV18 and TRBJ1-2; maybe TRBD1 (6 bases). The CDR3 length is 13 residues. V shed 3 bases and J shed 3 bases, with 8 bases lying between them. The V gene's germline CDR1 is KGHSH and CDR2 LQKENI. The CDR3 reads CASSPRQDYGYTF. The DNA of the CDR3 is TGTGCCAGCTCACCCAGACAGGACTATGGCTACACCTTC.

The genes are TRBV5-4 and TRBJ1-4; D unresolved. Trimming left V 3 bases short and J 2 bases short, with 5 bases between. Germline lookup yields CDR1 SGHNT and CDR2 YYREEE (reference sequence). This CDR3 is built from 13 residues. CDR3 loop: CASSSFTNEKLFF. The CDR3 nucleotides read TGTGCCAGCAGCTCCTTCACTAATGAAAAACTGTTTTTT.

The chain uses TRBV7-2 and TRBJ1-1; D ambiguous. V lost 3 bases and J 1 base, leaving 6 bases between the germline ends. The CDR3 extends over 13 amino acids. Germline CDR1 reads SGHTA; CDR2 reads FQGNSA. CDR3 in DNA: TGTGCCAGCAGCTTCGGAGAGAACACTGAAGCTTTCTTT. It yields the protein CASSFGENTEAFF.

This chain connects TRBV6-6 to TRBJ2-3; 7 bases align to TRBD1. CDR3 size: 14 residues. V gave up 6 bases and J gave up 3 bases; unmatched junction bases: 6. Germline V lookup: CDR1 MNHNY, CDR2 SVGAGI (reference sequence). The CDR3 sequence is CASSHDRATDTQYF. DNA for the CDR3: TGTGCCAGCAGCCATGACAGGGCAACAGATACGCAGTATTTT.

The count of this clone is one. This same CDR3 is encoded by further DNA sequences in the sample. The chain has TRBV5-1 and TRBJ2-1; no firm D call. Germline assignment: CDR1 SGHRS and CDR2 YFSETQ. The CDR3 is 13 residues long. V was shortened by 0 bases and J by 5 bases, with 6 bases between the two germline ends. CDR3 residues: CASSLGSNNEQFF. CDR3 DNA: TGCGCCAGCAGCTTGGGTTCCAACAATGAGCAGTTCTTC.

V and J are TRBV4-1 and TRBJ2-1; 7 nucleotides match TRBD1. The trim removed 4 bases at V and 6 bases at J, leaving 9 bases unmatched. The CDR3 totals 15 residues. Germline-derived CDR1 and CDR2 are MGHRA and YSYEKL. The CDR3 region has the DNA TGCGCCAGCAGCCCACACAGGGGTGAGGCCAATGAGCAGTTCTTC. Its translation: CASSPHRGEANEQFF.

The rearrangement links TRBV2 to TRBJ2-5; 9 bases agree with TRBD1. The length of the CDR3 is 16 residues. J gave up 5 bases and V 6 bases, and 13 bases lay outside the gene matches. In germline, CDR1 is SNHLY, CDR2 FYNNEI. CDR3 sequence (DNA): TGTGCCAGCAGCCAATCCACCGGGACAGGGTTGGAGACCCAGTACTTC. It yields the protein CASSQSTGTGLETQYF.

The chain's CDR3 is CASSLPGQGAGNYGYTF. The CDR3 DNA reads as TGTGCCAGCAGTCTTCCGGGACAGGGGGCGGGAAACTATGGCTACACCTTC. This chain uses TRBV28 with TRBJ1-2, with 12 bases matching TRBD1. The CDR3 consists of 17 residues. In germline, CDR1 is MDHEN, CDR2 SYDVKM. With 5 bases clipped from V and 2 bases from J, the junction kept 9 bases outside the gene matches.